In this sample, the clone carrying this T cell receptor (beta chain) turned up many times. The antigen is undetermined. This entry is derived from a study of T-cell reconstitution after alpha-beta-depleted transplantation in children. The CDR3 spans 14 residues. The germline gives CDR1 LGHNA, CDR2 YSLEER. V was pared by 4 bases and J by 4 bases, with 11 bases between. A library of TCRbeta sequences, prepared with unique molecular identifiers, was generated. MiXCR was run by TCRdb on the PCR reads, yielding one entry per CDR3 protein. The data show about 200,000 distinct CDR3 sequences, under 8.5% seen once. Findings of the study overall: Reportedly, roughly two months post-transplant, alpha-beta T cells arose from several hundred expanded graft clones.

This material consisted of PBMCs, taken before TCRalphabeta/CD19-depleted stem cell transplant. J is TRBJ1-3 and V is TRBV4-3; D is possibly TRBD1 (5 bases). This clonotype was sampled from a boy between 2 and 10 years old with acute lymphoblastic leukemia, due to receive a stem cell transplant. Here the CDR3 reads CASSPGTEGNTIYF. CDR3 sequence (DNA): TGCGCCAGCAGCCCAGGGACCGAAGGAAACACCATATATTTT.